This TCR beta chain was identified in a study of regulatory T cells in long-lasting Graves disease (dated by TCRdb to about 2021). Concerning the study at large: Antithyroid drugs had been taken for less than 3 months by newly diagnosed Graves' disease patients. Persistent Graves' disease patients were compared with newly diagnosed Graves' disease patients by peripheral blood TCR sequencing and RNA sequencing. TCR sequencing covered some 13 persistent and around 20 newly diagnosed Graves' disease patients, 33 samples in total. The study took place in China and was registered as a clinical trial.

Inclusive of the bounding cysteine and phenylalanine, the CDR3 is 15 residues long. The read is trimmed to its CDR3 DNA, 45 bases read in frame from base 1. V is cut back by 0 bases and J by 6 bases, with 9 bases in the junction unmatched. CDR1 and CDR2, looked up from the germline V gene (reference sequence), are GTSNPN and SVGIG. Library construction relied on multiplex PCR. The data were produced on an Illumina HiSeq 4000. iRepertoire HTBI primers and Arm-PCR amplification of CDR3 regions were used to construct TCR beta libraries. Gel purification was performed on PCR products prior to sequencing. In the original analysis: Gene usage analysis of CDR3 amino acid clonotypes used the approximately 62 TRBV and more than 13 TRBJ segments found across samples. Filtered high-quality paired reads were merged into contigs using COPE and FqMerger. BLAST was used to align contigs to IMGT TRBV, TRBD and TRBJ reference genes, with CDR3 defined following IMGT. Any clonotype with a frequency above 0.1% was counted as a highly expanded clone. Repertoire diversity was measured by Shannon entropy, and V-J evenness by the Gini coefficient. A clonotype found in more than one individual was treated as public. Starting from the raw public reads, TCRdb applied fastp trimming at Q25, assembled clones with MiXCR and retained in-frame beta chains. Every CDR3 protein is listed once, alongside the most common genes and DNA of its rows. V and J calls and clone size were set by TCRdb, not the authors. The sample yields about 210,000 distinct CDR3 sequences; roughly 19% were counted once. Approximately 12% of the sample is held by the ten biggest clonotypes.

This clonotype was seen many times. It lacks a known antigen. Base qualities were left out, and no much larger clone turns up one base away. The sample's time point, from its label and the paper: newly diagnosed GD, antithyroid drugs for less than 3 months. RNA was extracted from PBMCs in TRIzol for both TCR sequencing and RNA sequencing. The diagnosis of Graves' disease followed American Thyroid Association guidelines. Patients for the study were recruited at an endocrinology department in Xi'an, China. Each patient gave about 10 milliliters of peripheral blood, collected in an EDTA anticoagulant tube. Ficoll Paque Plus density gradient separation was used to isolate PBMCs, and no additional T cell sorting was done. An Agilent 2100 Bioanalyzer and agarose gel were used to check RNA quality, and a NanoDrop 2000 was used to measure RNA concentration. Results the study describes overall, beyond this receptor: TRBV28, TRBJ1-2 and TRBJ2-5 were preferentially used in persistent disease, while TRBV20-1 and TRBJ2-1 were favored in newly diagnosed disease. Compared with newly diagnosed patients, persistent Graves' disease patients had lower TCR Shannon entropy and fewer highly expanded clones, which suggests clonal expansion. Sequencing and analysis were restricted to the TCR beta chain. Peripheral blood alone was examined, since thyroid tissue, which constituted the primary lesion, could not be accessed. As a limitation, the authors acknowledged that the small sample size may reduce accuracy. Persistent patients shared more public clonotypes among themselves (around 3,000) than newly diagnosed patients did (about 970).

The same data also contributed to another study, on T cells in Graves' hyperthyroidism and ophthalmopathy. The second study's paper adds: A patient counted as having stable Graves' hyperthyroidism if no progression to ophthalmopathy occurred over 18 months of follow-up. Hyperthyroidism patients were aged 18 to 65 years and newly diagnosed, with disease duration of less than 2 months. Patients with uncontrolled infections, other autoimmune diseases, pregnancy or lactation were excluded. Diagnoses relied on clinical symptoms, serum thyroxine and TRAb, thyroid ultrasound and orbital computed tomography. The TCR CDR3 was subjected to a first round of RT-PCR using the HTBI primer set and the Qiagen OneStep RT-PCR kit. Most expanded thyroid clonotypes (frequency above 0.001) were also found in blood, which suggests that blood repertoires may mirror thyroid immune responses. Ophthalmopathy was separated from stable hyperthyroidism by a 13 V-J signature model, with approximately 85% sensitivity and about 81% specificity obtained in cross-validation and 80%/75% obtained in testing. During validation, the model predicted progression to ophthalmopathy a median of about 6.5 months ahead of onset, with around 65% sensitivity and about 75% specificity. A discovery cohort of about a hundred patients, roughly 45 with Graves' ophthalmopathy and fewer than 65 with stable Graves' hyperthyroidism, was used to find distinguishing TCR V-J signatures. An independent validation cohort of about 20 hyperthyroidism patients and roughly 16 patients who later progressed to ophthalmopathy tested prospective prediction of ophthalmopathy. The 100 discovery patients were randomly split 7:3 into training and test sets. The study also compared thyroid tissue and blood T-cell repertoires from about six Graves' hyperthyroidism patients. After sampling, hyperthyroidism patients received methimazole starting at 30 mg daily, and ophthalmopathy patients received high-dose intravenous methylprednisolone. The libraries were constructed in a second round of multiplex PCR and then size-selected and purified. Libraries were sequenced paired-end with 100 bp reads on an Illumina HiSeq2000. SOAPnuke was used to process the raw data, throwing out any read that contained adapters or uncalled bases, had a mean Phred below 15, or lacked an exact constant-primer or identifier match. High-quality paired reads were merged with COPE v1.2.5, and unique nucleotide sequences were defined as clonotypes. MiTCR v1.1 was used to align the clonotypes against IMGT TRBV, TRBD and TRBJ reference segments. The analysis was restricted to V-J combinations with a frequency above 0.0001, which together covered about 99% of the repertoires. The TCS score was defined as the ratio of F50 (clonal expansion) to E x V (chaos), calculated using BLOSUM62-based TCRdist between CDR3 peptides within each V-J. Welch's t-statistics and random forest reduced some 510 V-J features to 13, which were used in a naive Bayes classifier (R e1071). Sample size was not statistically predetermined, and investigators were not blinded to group allocation. TCR Vbeta CDR3 sequencing of around 130 peripheral blood samples (over 40 ophthalmopathy, roughly 72 hyperthyroidism and approximately 17 progressor patients) is reported in the paper.

Sequenced material: peripheral blood mononuclear cells (PBMCs), taken at new diagnosis, from a patient treated with antithyroid drugs. This sequence uses TRBV30 and TRBJ2-3; TRBD2 fits 7 bases in the junction. The sequence derives from a woman in her 30s with Graves disease. Donor details come from another sample of the same person, matched by shared clones. The CDR3 protein sequence reads: CAWSVLGSGTDTQYF. The DNA sequence is TGTGCCTGGAGTGTACTTGGGAGCGGGACGGATACGCAGTATTTT.